The sequence of this T cell receptor beta chain was determined in a study of blood T cell repertoires in COVID-19. About the research overall: Specimens from acute and convalescent COVID-19 originated in the United States, Italy and Spain. The cDNA or gDNA used as material had been derived from T cells, B-cell-depleted T cells, or PBMCs.

With 3 bases removed from V and 2 bases from J, the gap between germline ends came to 9 bases. CDR1 is DFQATT and CDR2 is SNEGSKA in the germline V gene (reference sequence). This CDR3 is 13 amino acids long. How the authors handled the data: Reference gene primer amplification in the assay estimated nucleated cell counts. Produced via immunoSEQ multiplex PCR; TCRdb's table is partial and in-frame only. V and J calls and clone size are those listed in that table; D and trimming were worked out from the DNA. The sample carries about 120,000 clones, about 83% recorded once. This receptor was obtained from a man in his 70s with acute or convalescent COVID-19. The sample consisted of peripheral blood. The chain employs TRBV20-1 and TRBJ2-3; no definite D call. CDR3: CSASSQDTDTQYF. DNA for the CDR3: TGCAGTGCTAGTAGTCAGGACACAGATACGCAGTATTTT.